This T cell receptor (beta chain) was retrieved from a study of blood T cell repertoires in COVID-19. Across the whole study: Italy, Spain and the United States were the sources of the convalescent and acute COVID-19 samples. Sources were T cells, B-cell-depleted T cells, or PBMCs; the material itself was cDNA or gDNA.

CDR3 size: 13 residues. The germline V and J ends were trimmed by 3 bases and 7 bases, with 9 bases remaining between them. In the original processing: Nucleated cell counts were estimated from reference gene primer amplification. TCRdb keeps only in-frame clones here, not all; method: immunoSEQ multiplex PCR. From that table come the V and J calls and clone size; the DNA was used to work out D and trimming. The sample consists of 150,000 to 200,000 clones, just over 90% of them appearing once. The receptor was isolated from a man younger than 35 with acute or convalescent COVID-19. The chain joins TRBV12-3 or TRBV12-4 to TRBJ1-4; D gene unclear. The sequencing input was peripheral blood. CDR3 in DNA: TGTGCCAGCAGTTTGAGTGAGATTGAAAAACTGTTTTTT. Its translation: CASSLSEIEKLFF.